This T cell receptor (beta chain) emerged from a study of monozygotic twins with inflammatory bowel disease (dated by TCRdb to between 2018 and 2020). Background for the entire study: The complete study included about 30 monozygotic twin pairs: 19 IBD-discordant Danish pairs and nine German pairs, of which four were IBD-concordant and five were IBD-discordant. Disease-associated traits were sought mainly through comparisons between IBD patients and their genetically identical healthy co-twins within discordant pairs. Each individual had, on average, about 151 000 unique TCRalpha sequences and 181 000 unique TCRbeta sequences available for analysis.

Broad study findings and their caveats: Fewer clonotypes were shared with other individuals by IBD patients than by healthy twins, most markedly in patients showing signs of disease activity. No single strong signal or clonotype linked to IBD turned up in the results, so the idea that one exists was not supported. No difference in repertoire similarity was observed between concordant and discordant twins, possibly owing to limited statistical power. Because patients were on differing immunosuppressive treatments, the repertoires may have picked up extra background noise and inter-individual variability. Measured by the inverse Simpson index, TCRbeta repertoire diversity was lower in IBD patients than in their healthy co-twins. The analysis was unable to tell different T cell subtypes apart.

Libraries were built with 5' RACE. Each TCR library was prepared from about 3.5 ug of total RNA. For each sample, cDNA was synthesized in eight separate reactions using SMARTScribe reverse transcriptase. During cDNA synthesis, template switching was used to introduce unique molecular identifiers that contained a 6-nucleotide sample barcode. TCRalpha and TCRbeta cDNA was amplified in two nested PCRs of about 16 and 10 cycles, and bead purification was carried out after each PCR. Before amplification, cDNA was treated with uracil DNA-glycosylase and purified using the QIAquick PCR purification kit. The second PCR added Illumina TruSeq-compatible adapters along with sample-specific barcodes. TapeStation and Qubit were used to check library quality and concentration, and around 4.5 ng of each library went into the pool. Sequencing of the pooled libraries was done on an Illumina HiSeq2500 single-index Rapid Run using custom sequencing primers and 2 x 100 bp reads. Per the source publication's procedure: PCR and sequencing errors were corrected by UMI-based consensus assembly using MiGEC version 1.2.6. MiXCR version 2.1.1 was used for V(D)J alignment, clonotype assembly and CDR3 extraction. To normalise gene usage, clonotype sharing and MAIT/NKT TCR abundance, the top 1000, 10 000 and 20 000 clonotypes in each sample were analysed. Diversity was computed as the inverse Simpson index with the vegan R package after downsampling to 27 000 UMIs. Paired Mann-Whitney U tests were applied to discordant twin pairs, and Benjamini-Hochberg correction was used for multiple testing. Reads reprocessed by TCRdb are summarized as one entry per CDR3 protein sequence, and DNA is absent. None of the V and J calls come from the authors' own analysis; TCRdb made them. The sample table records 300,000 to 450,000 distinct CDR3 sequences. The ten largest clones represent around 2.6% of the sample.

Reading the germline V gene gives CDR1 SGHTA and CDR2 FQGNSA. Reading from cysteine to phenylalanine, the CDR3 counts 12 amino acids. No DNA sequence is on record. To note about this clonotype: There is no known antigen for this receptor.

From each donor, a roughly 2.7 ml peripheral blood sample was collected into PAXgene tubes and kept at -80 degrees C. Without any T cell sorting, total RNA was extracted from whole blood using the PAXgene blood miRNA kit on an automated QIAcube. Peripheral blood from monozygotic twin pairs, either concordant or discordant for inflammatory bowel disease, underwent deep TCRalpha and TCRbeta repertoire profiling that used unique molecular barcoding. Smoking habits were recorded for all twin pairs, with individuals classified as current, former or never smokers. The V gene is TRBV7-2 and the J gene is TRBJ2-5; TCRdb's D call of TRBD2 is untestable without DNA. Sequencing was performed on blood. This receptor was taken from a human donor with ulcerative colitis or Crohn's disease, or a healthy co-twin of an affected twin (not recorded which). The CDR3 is CASSRDFETQYF.